This paragraph reports one T cell receptor (beta chain). This clone appeared a few times. This clone's antigen is unknown. No per-base quality is available; no much larger clone lies one base away. TCRbeta CDR3 regions were amplified from genomic DNA using the immunoSEQ Assay, a bias-controlled multiplex PCR. The study's own analysis went as follows. Nucleated cell counts per sample were estimated from amplification of reference gene primers within the assay. To quantify the absolute abundance of each unique TCRbeta CDR3 rearrangement, sequence reads were collapsed and filtered. For each sample, productive Simpson clonality was calculated by taking the square root of Simpson's diversity index across productive rearrangements. TCRdb re-hosts the immuneACCESS table, in-frame sequences only. Its copies lack some clones; in the studies checked, an unresolved V gene accounts for under half of them, and the cause for the rest is not known. V, J and clone size derive from that table, while D and trimming were established from the DNA sequence. The sample includes 60,000 to 75,000 clones, with more than 75% observed a single time. The ten top clones hold almost 4% of the sample.

The collaborating institutions used their own protocols to collect whole blood in K2EDTA tubes. For TCRbeta analysis, collaborators shipped samples as frozen whole blood, isolated PBMCs, or DNA extracted from either of those sample types. This sample is drawn from a study of blood T cell repertoires in COVID-19 (dated by TCRdb to 2020 to 2021). For the wider study: The collaborator samples originated in the United States, Italy and Spain and spanned the acute and convalescent phases of COVID-19. Samples came from the ongoing ImmuneRACE study (first 160 participants) plus 1,254 subjects from 6 global collaborators. The dataset comprised deeply sampled blood TCRbeta repertoires from subjects exposed to, actively infected with, or recovered from COVID-19. Where available, HLA class I and class II types were taken from metadata supplied by the sample provider and were not determined by assay-based typing. The material from the prospective study consisted of cDNA or gDNA derived from T cells, B-cell-depleted T cells, or PBMCs. The sample metadata nearly always contained a de-identified subject ID, COVID-19 status, age in years and sex. The repertoires were released in a freely available public database meant as a resource for research on the immune response to SARS-CoV-2.

What the study reported, not specific to this receptor: Clinical and demographic metadata were provided uncurated, with the amount varying by source and participant.

The TCR sequence derives from a human donor in a cohort sampled during active COVID-19. The sequenced sample consisted of peripheral blood.

The nucleotide sequence is TGTGCCAGCAGTACAGGGGGCAACAATCAGCCCCAGCATTTT. Its amino acids are CASSTGGNNQPQHF. The V and J genes are TRBV7-9 and TRBJ1-5; TRBD1 fits 9 bases in the junction. The CDR3 measures 14 amino acids from cysteine to phenylalanine. Left in the record is the CDR3 DNA by itself, 42 bases read in frame from the first base. V trim: 6 bases; J trim: 3 bases; unmatched bases: 3. From a lookup of the germline V gene (reference sequence), CDR1 and CDR2 are SEHNR and FQNEAQ.